The clone carrying this T cell receptor beta chain was observed a handful of times. A single record per CDR3 protein comes from TCRdb applying MiXCR to the RT-PCR reads. The sample yields 550,000 to 750,000 distinct CDR3 sequences, over 12% seen once. Germline CDR1 reads SGHTA; CDR2 reads FQGNSA. The CDR3 has 14 residues. V was trimmed by 1 base and J by 6 bases, leaving 11 bases between them. This sequence was found in a female donor in good health, serving as a healthy control. The sample taken for sequencing was memory CD4+ T cells from blood. The chain joins TRBV7-2 to TRBJ2-3; D remains ambiguous. Here the CDR3 reads CASSLGGRLDTQYF. The DNA of the CDR3 is TGTGCCAGCAGCTTAGGCGGCAGACTGGATACGCAGTATTTT.